These T cell receptor beta chains were read from a single sample in a study of human T cells and chemical hapten exposure. TCRdb re-analysed the RACE reads in MiXCR, keeping a single row per CDR3 protein. Of around 350,000 distinct CDR3 sequences in the sample, 5.5% were seen once. This specimen consisted of whole blood, obtained in connection with sensitization to the hapten diphenylcyclopropenone (DPC). The origin of the receptors is a woman younger than 35 with alopecia areata. Some clones in this sample may be carry-over from other donors' samples. CDR3s include the opening cysteine and the closing phenylalanine or tryptophan. Each record gives: clone size, J gene, D gene, V gene, CDR3 DNA, CDR3 protein. A D gene is named only where the DNA matches it firmly. Expanded clones are given a class, and other clones once, few, many or no size at all.

few,TRBJ2-2,TRBD2,TRBV7-2,TGTGCCAGCAGCTTAGTTCGACTAGCGGGGAACACCGGGGAGCTGTTTTTT,CASSLVRLAGNTGELFF
many,TRBJ2-2,.,TRBV5-8,TGTGCCAGCAGCTACTGGGTCCAAAGGGGAACGAACACCGGGGAGCTGTTTTTT,CASSYWVQRGTNTGELFF
many,TRBJ1-5,.,TRBV6-5,TGTGCCAGCAGCCGGGGGCGCAGCAATCAGCCCCAGCATTTT,CASSRGRSNQPQHF
many,TRBJ2-3,TRBD2,TRBV7-2,TGTGCCAGCAGCCCATCGAGCGGGGGGCCCACAGATACGCAGTATTTT,CASSPSSGGPTDTQYF
few,TRBJ2-7,TRBD2,TRBV15,TGTGCCACCAGCGGGGGACTAGCGGGCGAGTACGAGCAGTACTTC,CATSGGLAGEYEQYF
few,TRBJ2-4,.,TRBV4-1,TGCGCCAGCAGCCAATGGTTACTCTCCAAAAACATTCAGTACTTC,CASSQWLLSKNIQYF
few,TRBJ1-6,.,TRBV7-2,TGTGCCAGCAGCTTATTCTTTTTGGGCTGGAATTCACCCCTCCACTTT,CASSLFFLGWNSPLHF
many,TRBJ1-4,.,TRBV6-5,TGTGCCAGCAGTATCTATGGGGGGCCTACTAATGAAAAACTGTTTTTT,CASSIYGGPTNEKLFF
few,TRBJ2-7,TRBD1,TRBV7-9,TGTGCCAGCACCTTCTCGAGACAGGGTAGCTACGAGCAGTACTTC,CASTFSRQGSYEQYF
.,TRBJ1-4,.,TRBV14,TGTGCCAGCAGCCAAGACACATGGGCCCCTGGGACTGAAAAACTGTTTTTT,CASSQDTWAPGTEKLFF
.,TRBJ1-4,.,TRBV7-2,TGTGCCAGCAGCCCTACGCTGCGCGGGGGCGCGGATGAAAAACTGTTTTTT,CASSPTLRGGADEKLFF
many,TRBJ2-7,.,TRBV25-1,TGTGCCAGCAGTGAACAGGGGAGGGCCTACGAGCAGTACTTC,CASSEQGRAYEQYF
few,TRBJ2-1,.,TRBV18,TGTGCCAGCTCACCCCCTTCGAACAATGAGCAGTTCTTC,CASSPPSNNEQFF
many,TRBJ1-5,TRBD1,TRBV6-5,TGTGCCAGCAGACAGGGGAATAGCAATCAGCCCCAGCATTTT,CASRQGNSNQPQHF
many,TRBJ2-4,TRBD2,TRBV18,TGTGCCAGCTCACCGGGAGGGGATAACATTCAGTACTTC,CASSPGGDNIQYF
many,TRBJ2-4,TRBD2,TRBV2,TGTGCCAGCAGTGAAAATCTAGCGGGGGCCCTAGCCAAAAACATTCAGTACTTC,CASSENLAGALAKNIQYF
many,TRBJ1-2,TRBD1,TRBV7-2,TGTGCCAGCAGCTTCAGGGGTACAGGGGCCCGCTACACCTTC,CASSFRGTGARYTF
many,TRBJ1-5,.,TRBV6-1,TGTGCCAGCAGTGAAAGACAGGTCTATAGCAATCAGCCCCAGCATTTT,CASSERQVYSNQPQHF
.,TRBJ1-5,TRBD1,TRBV7-2,TGTGCCAGCAGCCTACAGGGGAGAGCCCAGCATTTT,CASSLQGRAQHF
.,TRBJ1-5,.,TRBV5-8,TGTGCCAGCAGCTTCGGGGCTCAACAGCCCCAGCATTTT,CASSFGAQQPQHF
.,TRBJ2-7,.,TRBV28,TGTGCCAGCAGCCTCGACCCGTGGGTCTCTTACGAGCAGTACTTC,CASSLDPWVSYEQYF
few,TRBJ1-5,.,TRBV12-3/TRBV12-4,TGTGCCAGCACTTATAGCAATCAGCCCCAGCATTTT,CASTYSNQPQHF
.,TRBJ1-2,.,TRBV5-6,TGTGCCACCCATTCAGCGATGGGGGGGCGAAGCTATGGCTACACCTTC,CATHSAMGGRSYGYTF
many,TRBJ2-7,.,TRBV20-1,TGCAGTGCTCCGACCCCTACAGGGCACTACGAGCAGTACTTC,CSAPTPTGHYEQYF
.,TRBJ2-1,TRBD1,TRBV5-1,TGCGCCAGCAGCTGGACAGGGGTAGACAATGAGCAGTTCTTC,CASSWTGVDNEQFF
many,TRBJ1-6,.,TRBV2,TGTGCCAGCCTGGCCACCAATAATTCACCCCTCCACTTT,CASLATNNSPLHF
.,TRBJ2-7,.,TRBV3-1,TGTGCCAGCAGCCAAGATCGAGAAGTGGGGGCTACCTACGAGCAGTACTTC,CASSQDREVGATYEQYF
.,TRBJ2-1,TRBD2,TRBV7-9,TGTGCCAGCAGCCAAAGGACTAGCGCGCTTAATGAGCAGTTCTTC,CASSQRTSALNEQFF
many,TRBJ1-2,.,TRBV7-9,TGTGCCAGCGAGTCCCCGTATGGCTACACCTTC,CASESPYGYTF
.,TRBJ2-3,TRBD2,TRBV6-2/TRBV6-3,TGTGCCAGCAGTAACCGCGGACTAGCGGGGGGCACAGATACGCAGTATTTT,CASSNRGLAGGTDTQYF
many,TRBJ1-5,.,TRBV29-1,TGCAGCGTTAAATCAGGGCCCGGTCAGCCCCAGCATTTT,CSVKSGPGQPQHF
many,TRBJ2-1,TRBD2,TRBV6-5,TGTGCCAGCATTGACCGCAGCGGGGGGGCCAAGTACAATGAGCAGTTCTTC,CASIDRSGGAKYNEQFF
few,TRBJ1-1,.,TRBV6-5,TGTGCCAGCAGTTTGGTAGGGAAAGCTTTCTTT,CASSLVGKAFF
.,TRBJ1-1,TRBD1,TRBV25-1,TGTGCCAGCAGTGAATTTGAGGGGGCGCGGATGAACACTGAAGCTTTCTTT,CASSEFEGARMNTEAFF
.,TRBJ1-3,TRBD1,TRBV4-1,TGCGCCAGCAGCCTGAGGGGGCTCGGAAACACCATATATTTT,CASSLRGLGNTIYF
.,TRBJ1-2,TRBD1,TRBV20-1,TGCAGTGCTAGAGCCTTTACAGGGGTAGAGGGCTACACCTTC,CSARAFTGVEGYTF
few,TRBJ1-5,TRBD1,TRBV12-3/TRBV12-4,TGTGCCAGCAGTAAACAGGGGAGCAATCAGCCCCAGCATTTT,CASSKQGSNQPQHF